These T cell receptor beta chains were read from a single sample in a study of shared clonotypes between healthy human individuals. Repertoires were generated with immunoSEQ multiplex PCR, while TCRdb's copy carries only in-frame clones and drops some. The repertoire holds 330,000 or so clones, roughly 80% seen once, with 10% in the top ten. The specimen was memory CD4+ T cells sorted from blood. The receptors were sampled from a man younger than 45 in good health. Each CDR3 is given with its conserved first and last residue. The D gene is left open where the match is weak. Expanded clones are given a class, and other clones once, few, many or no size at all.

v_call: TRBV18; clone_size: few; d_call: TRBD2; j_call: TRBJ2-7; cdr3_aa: CASSPARREGSYEQYF; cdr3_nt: TGTGCCAGCTCACCGGCTCGGCGGGAGGGCTCCTACGAGCAGTACTTC
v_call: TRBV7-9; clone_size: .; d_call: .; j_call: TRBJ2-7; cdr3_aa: CASSPDRSYEQYF; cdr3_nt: TGTGCCAGCAGCCCGGACAGATCCTACGAGCAGTACTTC
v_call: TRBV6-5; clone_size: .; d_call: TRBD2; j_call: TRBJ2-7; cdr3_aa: CASSSPGGFHEQYF; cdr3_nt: TGTGCCAGCAGTTCCCCGGGGGGGTTTCACGAGCAGTACTTC
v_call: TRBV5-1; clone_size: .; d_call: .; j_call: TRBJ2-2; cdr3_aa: CASSLGSTGELFF; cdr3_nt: TGCGCCAGCAGCTTGGGATCTACCGGGGAGCTGTTTTTT
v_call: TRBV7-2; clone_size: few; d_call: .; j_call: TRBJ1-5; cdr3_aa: CASSLGAGNSNQPQHF; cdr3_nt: TGTGCCAGCAGCTTAGGGGCAGGTAATAGCAATCAGCCCCAGCATTTT
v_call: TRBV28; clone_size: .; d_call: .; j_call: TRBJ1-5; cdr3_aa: CASSLAGAGNNQPQHF; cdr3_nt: TGTGCCAGCAGTTTAGCTGGGGCAGGCAACAATCAGCCCCAGCATTTT
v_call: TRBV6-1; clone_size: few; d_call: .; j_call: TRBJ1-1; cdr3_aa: CASSLGTGNTEAFF; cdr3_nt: TGTGCCAGCAGTCTAGGGACGGGGAACACTGAAGCTTTCTTT
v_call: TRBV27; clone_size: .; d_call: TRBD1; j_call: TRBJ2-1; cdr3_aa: CASSLQLRQGNEQFF; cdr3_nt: TGTGCCAGCAGTTTACAATTACGACAGGGCAATGAGCAGTTCTTC
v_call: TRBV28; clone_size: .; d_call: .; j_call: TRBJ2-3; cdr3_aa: CASTLVPDTQYF; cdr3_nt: TGTGCCAGCACCCTAGTACCAGATACGCAGTATTTT
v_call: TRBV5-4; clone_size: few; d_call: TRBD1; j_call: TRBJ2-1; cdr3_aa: CASSLAGGIFEQFF; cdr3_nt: TGTGCCAGCAGCTTGGCAGGGGGCATTTTTGAGCAGTTCTTC
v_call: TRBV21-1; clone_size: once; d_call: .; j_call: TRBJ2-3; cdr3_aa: CASSWAAWGISTDTQYF; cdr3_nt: TGTGCCAGCAGCTGGGCAGCCTGGGGTATTAGCACAGATACGCAGTATTTT